Below are 28 T cell receptor beta chains sequenced from a single sample in a study of OX40 agonist ivuxolimab in advanced cancers. Clones were read by immunoSEQ multiplex PCR, and TCRdb kept only the in-frame ones, dropping some. The sample includes tens of thousands of clones, 86% of them seen just once. The sequencing used CD4+ or CD8+ T cells sorted from blood, collected in a trial of the OX40 agonist ivuxolimab. These TCRs come from an adult with an advanced solid tumor such as melanoma, head and neck, liver or kidney cancer.

This clone occurred once. CDR3 nucleotide sequence: TGTGCCAGCAGCAAAACCCCGGGAGGCGGGGGAGAGACCCAGTACTTC. It yields the protein CASSKTPGGGGETQYF. The genes are TRBV9 and TRBJ2-5, with 7 bases aligning to TRBD2. Unmatched junction bases numbered 13, after V lost 4 bases and J lost 4 bases. CDR1 and CDR2 (germline): SGDLS, YYNGEE. This CDR3 is 16 amino acids long.

This sequence joins TRBV4-1 and TRBJ2-1; D is perhaps TRBD2 (5 bases). This CDR3 has 16 residues. Trimming shortened V by 1 base and J by 0 bases, and 10 bases separated the two germline ends. Germline CDR1 MGHRA, CDR2 YSYEKL. CDR3 bases: TGCGCCAGCAGCCAAGGCGGGTGGGGCTCCTACAATGAGCAGTTCTTC. It translates to CASSQGGWGSYNEQFF.

The chain links TRBV15 to TRBJ2-5; D is unresolved. Germline V gene sequence: CDR1 LNHNV, CDR2 YYDKDF (reference sequence). The CDR3 has 14 amino acids. With 0 bases removed from V and 5 bases from J, the gap between germline ends came to 10 bases. The CDR3 DNA reads TGTGCCACCAGCAGAGATAGGCAGGACGAGACCCAGTACTTC. This encodes CATSRDRQDETQYF. The complete variable domain, with remaining parts taken from reference TRBV15 and TRBJ2-5, reads DAMVIQNPRYQVTQFGKPVTLSCSQTLNHNVMYWYQQKSSQAPKLLFHYYDKDFNNEADTPDNFQSRRPNTSFCFLDIRSPGLGDTAMYLCATSRDRQDETQYFGPGTRLLVL.

The gene calls are TRBV11-2 and TRBJ2-5; D ambiguous. The CDR3 runs to 14 residues. V lost 1 base and J lost 1, with 7 bases in between. Looked up from germline, CDR1 is SGHAT and CDR2 is FQNNGV. The CDR3 region has the DNA TGTGCCAGCAGCTTAGTAAGTTTCCAAGAGACCCAGTACTTC. Residues: CASSLVSFQETQYF.

This chain connects TRBV19 to TRBJ2-1; the match to TRBD1 covers 8 bases. This CDR3 comprises 16 residues. With V trimmed by 5 bases and J by 9 bases, 15 bases remained unmatched. Germline CDR1 and CDR2: LNHDA and SQIVND (reference sequence). The CDR3 DNA is TGTGCCAGTAGTGCCAGACAGGGGTGGGGGCCTAGTGAGCAGTTCTTC. This codes for CASSARQGWGPSEQFF.

The V and J genes are TRBV7-9 and TRBJ2-7; D possibly uses TRBD1 or TRBD2 (5 bases each). The CDR3 has 16 residues. Trimming took 5 bases from V and 1 from J, leaving 18 bases between them. CDR1 is SEHNR, CDR2 FQNEAQ, per germline (reference sequence). Written as DNA, the CDR3 is TGTGCCAGCAGCCCCCCTCGGGGCAGGACATCCTACGAGCAGTACTTC. Its protein is CASSPPRGRTSYEQYF.

The chain is built from TRBV28 and TRBJ1-2; D is uncertain. The germline gives CDR1 MDHEN, CDR2 SYDVKM. The CDR3 has 15 residues. The germline V and J ends were trimmed by 1 base and 4 bases, with 13 bases remaining between them. For the CDR3, the DNA is TGTGCCAGCAGTTTATCAACCTCGGGCGGCTATGGCTACACCTTC. Amino acid sequence: CASSLSTSGGYGYTF.

The chain joins TRBV10-1 to TRBJ2-7; 8 nucleotides match TRBD1. From germline, CDR1 is WNHNN and CDR2 SYGVQD (reference sequence). The CDR3 extends over 13 amino acids. J lost 4 bases, V lost 3 bases, and 2 bases had no gene match. The CDR3 loop reads CASSERTGYEQYF. The CDR3 region has the DNA TGCGCCAGCAGTGAAAGGACAGGGTACGAGCAGTACTTC.

V is TRBV7-3 and J is TRBJ2-4, with D unclear. Germline V gene lookup returns CDR1 SGHTA and CDR2 FQGTGA. The CDR3 extends over 14 amino acids. The V end lost 4 bases, the J end lost 4 bases, and 11 bases lay between the germline ends. DNA for the CDR3: TGTGCCAGCAGCTCCTCCGGGCCAAAAAACATTCAGTACTTC. Translation gives CASSSSGPKNIQYF.

The chain combines TRBV6-1 with TRBJ1-2; D gene ambiguous. The CDR3 has 12 amino acids. The germline V and J ends were trimmed by 0 bases and 5 bases, with 4 bases remaining between them. Germline V CDR1 and CDR2: MNHNS, SASEGT. The CDR3 DNA reads as TGTGCCAGCAGTGAAGCGACGTATGGCTACACCTTC. Its translation is CASSEATYGYTF.

The chain has TRBV11-1 and TRBJ2-5; D perhaps matches TRBD1 (6 bases). V was cut by 1 base and J by 1 base, with 10 bases left in between. This CDR3 is built from 15 residues. Germline loops: CDR1 SGHAT, CDR2 FQDESV (reference sequence). The CDR3 DNA reads TGTGCCAGCAGCTTAGAGGACAGCATCCAAGAGACCCAGTACTTC. This encodes CASSLEDSIQETQYF. The whole variable domain, remainder taken from reference TRBV11-1 and TRBJ2-5, is EAEVAQSPRYKITEKSQAVAFWCDPISGHATLYWYRQILGQGPELLVQFQDESVVDDSQLPKDRFSAERLKGVDSTLKIQPAELGDSAMYLCASSLEDSIQETQYFGPGTRLLVL.

V and J are TRBV4-1 and TRBJ1-3; tentatively, D is TRBD1 (6 bases). CDR1 MGHRA and CDR2 YSYEKL come from the germline V gene. The CDR3 contains 20 residues. V lost 1 base to trimming and J lost 1 base, with 23 bases between them. The CDR3 DNA reads as TGCGCCAGCAGCCAAGCGATCTTTCCTTTAGGGGGAGTTTCTGGAAACACCATATATTTT. Translation gives CASSQAIFPLGGVSGNTIYF.

On this clone: The same CDR3 arises from other DNA sequences in this sample as well. The chain couples TRBV29-1 to TRBJ2-1; no clear D. The germline V gene has CDR1 SQVTM and CDR2 ANQGSEA. The CDR3 extends over 13 amino acids. The ends were cut back, 5 bases at V and 0 bases at J, with 8 bases in the middle. The CDR3 DNA is TGCAGCGTTCTGGGTAGCTCCTACAATGAGCAGTTCTTC. Its protein is CSVLGSSYNEQFF.

This sequence joins TRBV19 and TRBJ1-1; TRBD1 aligns across 8 bases. This CDR3 comprises 16 residues. Germline values: CDR1 LNHDA, CDR2 SQIVND (reference sequence). The V and J ends lost 6 bases and 0 bases, in that order; junction bases with no gene match: 9. The CDR3 DNA is TGTGCCAGTAGAAACGACAGGGGAAAGATGAACACTGAAGCTTTCTTT. Residues: CASRNDRGKMNTEAFF.

This sequence joins TRBV18 and TRBJ2-2; D call uncertain. This CDR3 contains 13 residues. With 3 bases removed from V and 5 bases from J, the gap between germline ends came to 7 bases. CDR1 is KGHSH and CDR2 is LQKENI in the germline V gene. The DNA of the CDR3 is TGTGCCAGCTCACCGGAATTAACCGGGGAGCTGTTTTTT. The encoded protein is CASSPELTGELFF.

V and J are TRBV7-9 and TRBJ1-5; D possibly corresponds to TRBD1 (6 bases). The CDR3 has 15 amino acids. Germline CDR1 reads SEHNR; CDR2 reads FQNEAQ (reference sequence). Trimming shortened V by 2 bases and J by 6 bases, and 14 bases separated the two germline ends. The CDR3 reads CASSLSGQLTQPQHF. CDR3 nucleotide sequence: TGTGCCAGCAGCTTATCGGGACAATTAACTCAGCCCCAGCATTTT.

The chain couples TRBV18 to TRBJ2-5, with 10 nucleotides matching TRBD1. The CDR3 consists of 15 residues. Germline V gives CDR1 KGHSH, CDR2 LQKENI. The V gene end was trimmed by 0 bases and the J gene end by 5 bases; junction bases not matched to a gene: 3. The chain's CDR3 is CASSPPGTGVETQYF. CDR3 sequence (DNA): TGTGCCAGCTCACCACCTGGGACAGGGGTGGAGACCCAGTACTTC.

The V call is TRBV5-1, the J call TRBJ1-5, with unresolved D. In germline, CDR1 is SGHRS, CDR2 YFSETQ. V gave up 0 bases and J gave up 0 bases, with 7 bases separating them. The CDR3 is 15 residues long. In nucleotides, the CDR3 is TGCGCCAGCAGCTTGGTCAGCTATAGCAATCAGCCCCAGCATTTT. It translates to CASSLVSYSNQPQHF.

The V call is TRBV29-1, the J call TRBJ2-3; 7 nucleotides match TRBD2. The ends lost 5 bases at V and 2 bases at J; junction bases unmatched: 1. Per the germline V gene, CDR1 is SQVTM and CDR2 is ANQGSEA. CDR3 length equals 12 residues. The CDR3 region is CSVRDYTDTQYF. The CDR3 coding sequence is TGCAGCGTTCGGGACTACACAGATACGCAGTATTTT.

CDR3 DNA sequence: TGTGCCAGCTCATTTACAGGGATGGGAGAGACCCAGTACTTC. It codes for CASSFTGMGETQYF. The V and J genes are TRBV18 and TRBJ2-5; the D gene is possibly TRBD1 (6 bases). The germline CDR1 and CDR2 sequences are KGHSH and LQKENI. Trimming removed 5 bases from V and 4 bases from J, with 14 bases in between. CDR3 length: 14 amino acids.

This clone was found a few times. The chain combines TRBV6-5 with TRBJ2-2; either TRBD1 or TRBD2 may supply D (5 bases each). The V end was cut by 0 bases, the J end by 4 bases, with 9 bases between. Germline assignment: CDR1 MNHEY and CDR2 SVGAGI. This CDR3 has 15 residues. DNA of the CDR3: TGTGCCAGCAGTTACTCGCCAGGGAGCACCGGGGAGCTGTTTTTT. Residues: CASSYSPGSTGELFF.

The CDR3 reads CASSTKQGTTYEQYF. The CDR3 DNA is TGTGCCAGCAGCACCAAACAGGGGACCACCTACGAGCAGTACTTC. The rearrangement uses TRBV5-4 and TRBJ2-7, with TRBD1 matching over 7 bases. The germline CDR1 and CDR2 sequences are SGHNT and YYREEE (reference sequence). The junction had 9 bases not matched to a gene; V was cut back by 4 bases and J by 2 bases. CDR3 length: 15 residues.

This chain joins TRBV27 and TRBJ2-1; D remains ambiguous. This CDR3 spans 13 amino acids. The V and J ends lost 6 bases and 7 bases respectively, with 13 bases between them. Germline-derived CDR1 and CDR2 are MNHEY and SMNVEV (reference sequence). CDR3 sequence (DNA): TGTGCCAGCAGCTGGGCTTTTGGGAATGAGCAGTTCTTC. This encodes CASSWAFGNEQFF.

The chain has TRBV5-1 and TRBJ2-1, with D possibly matching TRBD1 (6 bases). This CDR3 has 15 residues. Trimming cost V 0 bases and J 2 bases, with 9 bases left between them. Germline CDR1 is SGHRS and CDR2 is YFSETQ. The CDR3 DNA sequence: TGCGCCAGCAGCTTGGGGGGGCCCCCCTACAATGAGCAGTTCTTC. Its translation: CASSLGGPPYNEQFF.

The chain joins TRBV9 to TRBJ2-3; no clear D gene. The CDR3 has 15 residues. The V gene lost 4 bases and the J gene lost 4 bases, with 16 bases spanning the gap. In germline, CDR1 is SGDLS, CDR2 YYNGEE. The DNA of the CDR3 is TGTGCCAGCAGCCCCTATGGAGAGGTTGCAGATACGCAGTATTTT. It encodes CASSPYGEVADTQYF.

This chain links TRBV23-1 with TRBJ2-4; D is unresolved. TRBV23-1 is assigned to the ORF class and has an uncertain function. V was shortened by 8 bases and J by 0 bases, with 23 bases between the two germline ends. The CDR3 has 18 residues. Here the CDR3 reads CASSWSTPHTLAKNIQYF. DNA of the CDR3: TGCGCCAGCTCATGGTCTACCCCACATACGCTAGCCAAAAACATTCAGTACTTC.

V is TRBV30 and J is TRBJ2-7, with no clear D. V dropped 4 bases and J dropped 6 bases, with 19 bases sitting between them. The CDR3 runs 14 residues. Germline CDR1 and CDR2: GTSNPN and SVGIG (reference sequence). The CDR3 DNA sequence: TGTGCCTGGAAGGTGACGAACGGAGCAATCGAGCAGTACTTC. It translates to CAWKVTNGAIEQYF.

This rearrangement joins TRBV27 to TRBJ2-7, with no clear D. The CDR3 is 13 residues long. The germline V gene has CDR1 MNHEY and CDR2 SMNVEV (reference sequence). V lost 3 bases and J 6 bases, leaving 12 bases between the germline ends. CDR3 amino acids: CASSFKGLSEQYF. CDR3 sequence (DNA): TGTGCCAGCAGTTTTAAGGGTTTGAGCGAGCAGTACTTC.